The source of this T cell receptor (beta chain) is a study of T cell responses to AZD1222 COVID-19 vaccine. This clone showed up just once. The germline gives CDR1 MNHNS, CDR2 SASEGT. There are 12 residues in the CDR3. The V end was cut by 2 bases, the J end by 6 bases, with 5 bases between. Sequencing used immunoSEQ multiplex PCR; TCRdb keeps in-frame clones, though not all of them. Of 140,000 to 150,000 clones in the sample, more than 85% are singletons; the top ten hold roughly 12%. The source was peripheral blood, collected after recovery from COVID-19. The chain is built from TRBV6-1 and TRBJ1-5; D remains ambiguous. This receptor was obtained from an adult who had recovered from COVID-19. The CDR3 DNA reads TGTGCCAGCAGTGAATTAGGTCAGCCCCAGCATTTT. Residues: CASSELGQPQHF.